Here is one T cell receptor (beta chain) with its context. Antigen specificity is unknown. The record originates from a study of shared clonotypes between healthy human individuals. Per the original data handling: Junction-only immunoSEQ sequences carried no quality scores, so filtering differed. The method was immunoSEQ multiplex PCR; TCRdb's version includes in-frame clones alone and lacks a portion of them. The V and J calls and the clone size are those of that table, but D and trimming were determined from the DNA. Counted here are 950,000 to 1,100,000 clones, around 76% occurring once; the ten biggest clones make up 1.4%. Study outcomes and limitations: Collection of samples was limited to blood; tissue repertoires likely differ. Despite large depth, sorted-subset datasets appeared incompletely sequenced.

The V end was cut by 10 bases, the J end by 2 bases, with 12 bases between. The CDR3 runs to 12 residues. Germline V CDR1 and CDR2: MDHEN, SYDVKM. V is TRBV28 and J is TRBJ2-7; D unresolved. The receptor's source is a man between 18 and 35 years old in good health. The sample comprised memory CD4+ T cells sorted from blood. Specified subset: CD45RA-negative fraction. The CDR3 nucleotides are TGTGCCACCCACTCCTCTACCTACGAGCAGTACTTC. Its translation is CATHSSTYEQYF.